This T cell receptor beta chain emerged from a study of neurological immune-mediated disorders. Overall study context: A relapsing-remitting course was seen in about 90% of the roughly 34 multiple sclerosis patients and a secondary progressive course in 3.

This CDR3 has 16 residues. Germline V gene sequence: CDR1 MNHNS, CDR2 SASEGT. V lost 7 bases, J lost 0 bases, and 11 bases stayed unmatched. Time point of the sample: longitudinal time-point 2. Each CDR3 protein is one row after TCRdb ran MiXCR on the 5' RACE reads. In the table there are about 80,000 distinct CDR3 sequences, 5% to 6% of which are singletons. This clonotype occurred many times. The sequencing input was PBMCs. V gene TRBV6-1 combines with J gene TRBJ2-7, with 8 bases lining up with TRBD2. The source is a woman aged 55-75 years with multiple sclerosis. The CDR3 DNA reads TGTGCCAGCACTGAGGCATTAGCGGGGAGCTCCTACGAGCAGTACTTC. Translated, it gives CASTEALAGSSYEQYF.